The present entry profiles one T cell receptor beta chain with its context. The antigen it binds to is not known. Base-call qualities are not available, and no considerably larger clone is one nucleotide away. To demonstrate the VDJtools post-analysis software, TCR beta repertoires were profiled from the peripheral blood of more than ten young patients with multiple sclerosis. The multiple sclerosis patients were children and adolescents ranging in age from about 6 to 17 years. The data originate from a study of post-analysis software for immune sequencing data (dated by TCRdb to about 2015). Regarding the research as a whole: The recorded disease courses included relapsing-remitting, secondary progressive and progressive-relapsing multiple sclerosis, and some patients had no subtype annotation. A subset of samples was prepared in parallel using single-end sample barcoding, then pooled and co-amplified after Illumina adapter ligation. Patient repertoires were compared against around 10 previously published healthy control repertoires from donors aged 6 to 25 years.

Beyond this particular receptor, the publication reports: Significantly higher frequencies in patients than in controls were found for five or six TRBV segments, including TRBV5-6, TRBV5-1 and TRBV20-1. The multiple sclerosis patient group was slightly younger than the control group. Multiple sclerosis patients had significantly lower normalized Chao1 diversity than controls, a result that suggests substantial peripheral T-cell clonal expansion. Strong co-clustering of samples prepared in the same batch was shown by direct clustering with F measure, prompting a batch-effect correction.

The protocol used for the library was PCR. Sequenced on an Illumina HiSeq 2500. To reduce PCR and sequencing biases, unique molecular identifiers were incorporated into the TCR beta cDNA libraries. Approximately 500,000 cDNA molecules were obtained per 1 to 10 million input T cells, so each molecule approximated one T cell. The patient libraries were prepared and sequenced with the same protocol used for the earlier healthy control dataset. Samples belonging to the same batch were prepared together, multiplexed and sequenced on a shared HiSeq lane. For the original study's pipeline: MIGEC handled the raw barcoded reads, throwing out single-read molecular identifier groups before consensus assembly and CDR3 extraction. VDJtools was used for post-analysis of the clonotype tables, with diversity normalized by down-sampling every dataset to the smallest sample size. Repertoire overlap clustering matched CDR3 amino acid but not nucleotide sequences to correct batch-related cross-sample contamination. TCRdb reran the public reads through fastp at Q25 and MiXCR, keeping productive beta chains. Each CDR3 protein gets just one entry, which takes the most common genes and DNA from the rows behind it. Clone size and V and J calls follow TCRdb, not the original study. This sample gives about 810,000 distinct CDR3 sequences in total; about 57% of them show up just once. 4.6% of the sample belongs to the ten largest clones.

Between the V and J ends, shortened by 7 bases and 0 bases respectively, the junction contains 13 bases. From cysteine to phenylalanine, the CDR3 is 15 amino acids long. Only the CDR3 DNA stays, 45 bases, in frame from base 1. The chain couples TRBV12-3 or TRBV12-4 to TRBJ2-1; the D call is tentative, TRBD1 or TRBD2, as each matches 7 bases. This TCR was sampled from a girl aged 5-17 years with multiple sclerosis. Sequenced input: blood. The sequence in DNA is TGTGCCAGCAACCAGCGGGACAGCTCCTACAATGAGCAGTTCTTC. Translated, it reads CASNQRDSSYNEQFF.